This TCR beta chain was identified during a study of T cell repertoires in cytomegalovirus infection. TCRdb fed the reads into MiXCR, producing one record per CDR3 protein. The sample carries about 830,000 distinct CDR3 sequences, around a third recorded once. Points on this clonotype: Its antigen is not known.

The germline V gene has CDR1 MNHNY and CDR2 SVGAGI (reference sequence). The CDR3 runs to 14 residues. Germline trimming cut 6 bases from V and 5 bases from J; bases unmatched to any gene: 6. V gene TRBV6-6 combines with J gene TRBJ1-1, with TRBD1 matching over 10 bases. The sequence was obtained from a human donor in good health (CMV status not recorded). Some clones in this sample may be carry-over from other donors' samples. The input for sequencing was cultured CD8+ T cells from PBMCs, taken from culture after CMV antigen stimulation. The CDR3 spells CASRRGQGDTEAFF. CDR3 sequence (DNA): TGTGCCAGCAGAAGAGGACAGGGGGATACTGAAGCTTTCTTT.